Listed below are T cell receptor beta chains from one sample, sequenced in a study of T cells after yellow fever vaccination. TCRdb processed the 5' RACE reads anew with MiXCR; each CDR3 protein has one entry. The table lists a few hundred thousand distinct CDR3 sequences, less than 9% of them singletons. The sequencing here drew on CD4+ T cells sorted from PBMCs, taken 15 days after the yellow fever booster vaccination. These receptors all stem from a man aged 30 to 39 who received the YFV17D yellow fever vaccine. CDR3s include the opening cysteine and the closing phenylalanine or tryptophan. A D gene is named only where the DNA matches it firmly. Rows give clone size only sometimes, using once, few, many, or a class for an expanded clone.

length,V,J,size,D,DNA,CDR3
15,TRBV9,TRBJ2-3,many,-,TGTGCCAGCAAATCGGGGGAGTTGGGCACAGATACGCAGTATTTT,CASKSGELGTDTQYF
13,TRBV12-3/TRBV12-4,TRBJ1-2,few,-,TGTGCCAGCAGCACCAGGGACAACTATGGCTACACCTTC,CASSTRDNYGYTF
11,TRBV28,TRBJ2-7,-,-,TGTGCCATGCAGGGTTACTACGAGCAGTACTTC,CAMQGYYEQYF
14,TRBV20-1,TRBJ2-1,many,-,TGCAGTGCTAGAGGAATGGGGAGTATAAATGAGCAGTTCTTC,CSARGMGSINEQFF
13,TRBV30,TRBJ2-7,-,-,TGTGCCTGGAGTGTTAGAGGGGTTCTCGAGCAGTACTTC,CAWSVRGVLEQYF
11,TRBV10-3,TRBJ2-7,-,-,TGTGCCACTTCAGGGTCCTACGAGCAGTACTTC,CATSGSYEQYF
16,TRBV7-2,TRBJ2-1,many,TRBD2,TGTGCCAGCAGCTTCGGGAGCGGGAGGGCCGACAATGAGCAGTTCTTC,CASSFGSGRADNEQFF
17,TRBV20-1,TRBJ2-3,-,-,TGCAGTGCTAGGATAGCACAGGGGGAGGGGGACACAGATACGCAGTATTTT,CSARIAQGEGDTDTQYF
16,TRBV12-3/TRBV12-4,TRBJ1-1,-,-,TGTGCCAGCAGTTCAAGCCCAGGAAGGGGGAACACTGAAGCTTTCTTT,CASSSSPGRGNTEAFF
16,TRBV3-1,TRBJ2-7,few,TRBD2,TGTGCCAGCAGCCGCGGGACTAGCGGGAGGATGGGCGAGCAGTACTTC,CASSRGTSGRMGEQYF
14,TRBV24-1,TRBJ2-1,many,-,TGTGCCACCAGTGCCTGGGACCTGAGAAATGAGCAGTTCTTC,CATSAWDLRNEQFF
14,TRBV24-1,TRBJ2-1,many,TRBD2,TGTGCCACCAGTGTCGGGGGGACTCGCGATGAGCAGTTCTTC,CATSVGGTRDEQFF
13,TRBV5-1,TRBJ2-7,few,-,TGCGCCAGCAGCGAGGTCCATTCCTACGAGCAGTACTTC,CASSEVHSYEQYF
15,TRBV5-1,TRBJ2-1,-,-,TGCGCCAGCAGCTTCACAGAGGTGGCCTACAATGAGCAGTTCTTC,CASSFTEVAYNEQFF
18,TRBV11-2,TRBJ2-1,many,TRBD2,TGTGCCAGCAGTCCGGGGCCCCCGGGACTAGCCTCCTACAATGAGCAGTTCTTC,CASSPGPPGLASYNEQFF
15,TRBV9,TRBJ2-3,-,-,TGTGCCAGCGTAAAGAGCGGAGAGAAGTCAGATACGCAGTATTTT,CASVKSGEKSDTQYF
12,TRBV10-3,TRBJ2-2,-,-,TGTGGCATCAGTCAGAACACCGGGGAGCTGTTTTTT,CGISQNTGELFF
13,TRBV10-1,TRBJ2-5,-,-,TGCGCCAGCAGTGAGGCTAGCGAAGAGACCCAGTACTTC,CASSEASEETQYF
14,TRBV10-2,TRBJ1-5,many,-,TGCGCCAGCCGAGGGGGTCATAGCAATCAGCCCCAGCATTTT,CASRGGHSNQPQHF
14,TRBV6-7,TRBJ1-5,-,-,TGTGCCAGCAGTTATTGGAGACTGCATCAGCCCCAGCATTTT,CASSYWRLHQPQHF
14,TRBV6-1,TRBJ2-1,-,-,TGTGCCAGCACGCGGCGGGGCGGCGGAAATGAGCAGTTCTTC,CASTRRGGGNEQFF
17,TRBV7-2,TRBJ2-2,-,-,TGTGCCAGCAGCTTAGGAGGGGTAGCGTGGCCGGCCGGGGAGCTGTTTTTT,CASSLGGVAWPAGELFF
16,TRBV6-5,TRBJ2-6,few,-,TGTGCCAGCATGGGGGGCGGGCCCACTGGGGCCAACGTCCTGACTTTC,CASMGGGPTGANVLTF
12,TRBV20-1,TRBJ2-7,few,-,TGCAGTGCCAGCGAAGGGGACTACGAGCAGTACTTC,CSASEGDYEQYF
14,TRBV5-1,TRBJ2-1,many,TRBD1,TGCGCCAGCATAGGACAGGGATACGGAGATGAGCAGTTCTTC,CASIGQGYGDEQFF
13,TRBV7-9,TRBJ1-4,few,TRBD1,TGTGCCAGCAGCCTGACAGGGAAAGAAAAACTGTTTTTT,CASSLTGKEKLFF
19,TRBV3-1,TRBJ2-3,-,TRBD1,TGTGCCAGCAGCCCCCCAAGAGGGACAGGGTTTCTAAGCACAGATACGCAGTATTTT,CASSPPRGTGFLSTDTQYF
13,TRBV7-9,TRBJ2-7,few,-,TGTGCCAGCAGCTTAAGGGGGATCTACGAGCAGTACTTC,CASSLRGIYEQYF
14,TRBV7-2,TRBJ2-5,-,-,TGTGCCAGCAGCTTGAACATAGCCGGGCAGACCCAGTACTTC,CASSLNIAGQTQYF
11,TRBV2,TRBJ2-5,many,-,TGTGCCACCACAGGGTACGAGACCCAGTACTTC,CATTGYETQYF
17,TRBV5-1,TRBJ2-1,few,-,TGCGCCAGCAGCTTGGAGGGGGGGAGTATCTCCTACAATGAGCAGTTCTTC,CASSLEGGSISYNEQFF
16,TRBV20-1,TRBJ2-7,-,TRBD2,TGCAGTGCTCCCGGGCTAGGGCGGGAGGGGTCCTACGAGCAGTACTTC,CSAPGLGREGSYEQYF
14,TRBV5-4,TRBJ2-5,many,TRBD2,TGTGCCAGCAGCATGGGGGGGACGGAGCTGACCCAGTACTTC,CASSMGGTELTQYF
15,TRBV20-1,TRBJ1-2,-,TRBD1,TGCTGTGCTAGCCCGTCCGGGACAGGGGAAATGGGCTACACCTTC,CCASPSGTGEMGYTF
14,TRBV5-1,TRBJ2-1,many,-,TGCGCCAGCAGTGTTGGGCAGGGAGGAAATGAGCAGTTCTTC,CASSVGQGGNEQFF
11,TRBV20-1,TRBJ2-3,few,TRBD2,TGCAGTGCCGCCGGCGGGGGTACGCAGTATTTT,CSAAGGGTQYF
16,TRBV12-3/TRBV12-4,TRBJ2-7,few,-,TGTGCCAGCAGAAAACCGGGACCCCGGGGCTCCTACGAGCAGTACTTC,CASRKPGPRGSYEQYF
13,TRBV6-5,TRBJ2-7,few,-,TGTGCCAGCAGTTATTTGGGCGAGGGCGAGCAGTACTTC,CASSYLGEGEQYF
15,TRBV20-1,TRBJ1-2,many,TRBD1,TGCAGTGCTAGAGACGGACAGGGCTATAACTATGGCTACACCTTC,CSARDGQGYNYGYTF
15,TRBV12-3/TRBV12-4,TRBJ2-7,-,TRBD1,TGTGCCAGCAGTTTATCTACAGGGGCCTCCTACGAGCAGTACTTC,CASSLSTGASYEQYF
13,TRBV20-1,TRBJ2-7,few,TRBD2,TGCAGTGGTAGCGTCGGGGGGACCTACGAGCAGTACTTC,CSGSVGGTYEQYF
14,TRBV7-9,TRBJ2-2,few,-,TGTGCCAGCAGCCCCGCGACCGACACCGGGGAGCTGTTTTTT,CASSPATDTGELFF
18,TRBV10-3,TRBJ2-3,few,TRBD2,TGTGCCATCAGCCGACTAGCGGGAGAAGGAAGGAACACAGATACGCAGTATTTT,CAISRLAGEGRNTDTQYF
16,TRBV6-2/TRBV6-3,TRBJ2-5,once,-,TGTGCCAGCAGTTCCCCGGCTTTGGCAGGGCGGGAGACCCAGTACTTC,CASSSPALAGRETQYF
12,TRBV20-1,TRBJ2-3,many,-,TGCAGTGTCCCCCGGGGGACAGATACGCAGTATTTT,CSVPRGTDTQYF
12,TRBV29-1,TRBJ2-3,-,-,TGCAGCGTTGGACTAGTTGCAGATACGCAGTATTTT,CSVGLVADTQYF
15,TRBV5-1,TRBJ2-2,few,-,TGCGCCAGCAGCTTGGCGCAGGTCAACACCGGGGAGCTGTTTTTT,CASSLAQVNTGELFF
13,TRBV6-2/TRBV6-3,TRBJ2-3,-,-,TGTGCCAGCAGTTCCCCCGACACAGATACGCAGTATTTT,CASSSPDTDTQYF
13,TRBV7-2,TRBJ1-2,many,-,TGTGCCAGCAGCCCTTCACAGGGATATGGCTACACCTTC,CASSPSQGYGYTF
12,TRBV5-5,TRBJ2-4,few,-,TGTGCCAGCTTGGAGGCGGAAAACATTCAGTACTTC,CASLEAENIQYF
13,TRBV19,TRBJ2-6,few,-,TGTGCCAGTATGAGGCCTGGGGCCAACGTCCTGACTTTC,CASMRPGANVLTF
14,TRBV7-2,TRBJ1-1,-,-,TGTGCCAGCAGCTTAGGGCAGACGAACACTAAAGCTTTCTTT,CASSLGQTNTKAFF
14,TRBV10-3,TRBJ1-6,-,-,TGTGCCATCAAGAGGGAGGGTGATAATTCACCCCTCCACTTT,CAIKREGDNSPLHF
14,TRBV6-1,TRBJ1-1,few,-,TGTGCCAGCAGTCCAGGGGCAATCGCGGCTGAAGCTTTCTTT,CASSPGAIAAEAFF
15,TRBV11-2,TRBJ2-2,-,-,TGTGCCAGCAGCTTAGCGGCAGGACCCACCGGGGAGCTGTTTTTT,CASSLAAGPTGELFF
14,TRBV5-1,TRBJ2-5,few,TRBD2,TGCGCCAGCAGCTCCACTAGCGGTGGGGAGACCCAGTACTTC,CASSSTSGGETQYF
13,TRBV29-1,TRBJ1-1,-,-,TGCAGCGCCCTCAGAGGGCTGAACACTGAAGCTTTCTTT,CSALRGLNTEAFF
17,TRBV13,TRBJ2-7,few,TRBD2,TGTGCCAGCAGCCTAAAGCGGAGCGGGAATTTCCTCTACGAGCAGTACTTC,CASSLKRSGNFLYEQYF
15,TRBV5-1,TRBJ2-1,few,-,TGCGCCAGCAGCCTGACGGTAAGCTCCTACAATGAGCAGTTCTTC,CASSLTVSSYNEQFF